The 32 T cell receptor beta chains presented below share a single source sample, sequenced in a study of blood T cells in healthy people across ages. A sample-barcoded 5' primer and a J-beta primer mix were used in a second PCR of about 7 to 11 cycles. MiXCR, applied by TCRdb to the 5' RACE reads, yields one record per CDR3 protein. The sample includes about 640,000 distinct CDR3 sequences, 40% to 45% seen only once; the top ten take approximately 29%. Sequenced sample: blood. The source is a man aged 80 or over in good health.

This chain uses TRBV7-2 with TRBJ2-1, with a possible D match to TRBD1 (6 bases). The germline V gene encodes CDR1 SGHTA and CDR2 FQGNSA. The CDR3 is 14 residues long. The V end lost 1 base, the J end lost 5 bases, and 9 bases lay between the germline ends. CDR3 nucleotide sequence: TGTGCCAGCAGCTTAGTCAAGGGGGACAATGAGCAGTTCTTC. Translation gives CASSLVKGDNEQFF.

The V and J genes are TRBV6-2 or TRBV6-3 and TRBJ2-1, with 11 bases that match TRBD2. Unmatched junction bases numbered 1, after V lost 4 bases and J lost 5 bases. This CDR3 spans 14 amino acids. From germline, CDR1 is MNHEY and CDR2 SVGEGT. CDR3 sequence reads: CASSSSGGNNEQFF. For the CDR3, the DNA is TGTGCCAGCAGTTCTAGCGGGGGGAACAATGAGCAGTTCTTC.

The chain uses TRBV20-1 and TRBJ1-5; 11 bases match TRBD1. The V gene end was trimmed by 5 bases and the J gene end by 4 bases; junction bases not matched to a gene: 1. There are 13 residues in the CDR3. Germline V gives CDR1 DFQATT, CDR2 SNEGSKA (reference sequence). CDR3 nucleotides: TGCAGTGCTGGACAGGGGGCTAATCAGCCCCAGCATTTT. Translated, it gives CSAGQGANQPQHF.

This clonotype was found a few times. J is TRBJ2-1 and V is TRBV5-1; 10 bases are a match to TRBD1. The junction had 10 bases not matched to a gene; V was cut back by 4 bases and J by 6 bases. Per the germline V gene, CDR1 is SGHRS and CDR2 is YFSETQ. The CDR3 has 16 amino acids. CDR3 bases: TGCGCCAGCAGCGGCGCTGACAGGGGGCTGGCCAATGAGCAGTTCTTC. It is translated as CASSGADRGLANEQFF.

DNA for the CDR3: TGCGCCAGCAGCTTGGTCCTCGGCGTGGATACGCAGTATTTT. Amino acids: CASSLVLGVDTQYF. The genes are TRBV5-1 and TRBJ2-3; D is unresolved. This CDR3 is 14 amino acids long. The V gene's germline CDR1 is SGHRS and CDR2 YFSETQ. V shed 0 bases and J shed 6 bases, with 11 bases lying between them.

Ten or more counts support this clonotype. The rearrangement uses TRBV7-2 and TRBJ2-3, with D unresolved. The CDR3 consists of 16 residues. The V and J ends lost 4 bases and 1 base respectively, with 15 bases between them. The germline V gene has CDR1 SGHTA and CDR2 FQGNSA. CDR3 sequence reads: CASSSNTAAGTDTQYF. CDR3 nucleotides: TGTGCCAGCAGCTCAAATACCGCGGCCGGCACAGATACGCAGTATTTT.

The rearrangement uses TRBV2 and TRBJ1-2, with no clear D. In germline, CDR1 is SNHLY, CDR2 FYNNEI. This CDR3 is built from 14 residues. V was cut by 3 bases and J by 0 bases, with 8 bases left in between. Here the CDR3 reads CASSDGASNYGYTF. The CDR3 coding sequence is TGTGCCAGCAGTGACGGAGCATCTAACTATGGCTACACCTTC.

V usage is TRBV4-1 and J usage is TRBJ2-5; D is perhaps TRBD2 (5 bases). The CDR3 has 15 amino acids. V was cut by 2 bases and J by 0 bases, with 10 bases left in between. Germline values: CDR1 MGHRA, CDR2 YSYEKL. This CDR3 reads CASSQSGMYQETQYF. The CDR3 DNA sequence: TGCGCCAGCAGCCAAAGCGGAATGTACCAAGAGACCCAGTACTTC.

This clonotype appeared a few times. V gene TRBV12-3 or TRBV12-4 combines with J gene TRBJ2-5; 9 bases are a match to TRBD1. The CDR3 has 15 amino acids. V lost 6 bases and J lost 9; bases outside the gene matches: 14. In nucleotides, the CDR3 is TGTGCCAGCAGCTTGGATGGACAGGGGCTGACGTCCCAGTACTTC. It specifies CASSLDGQGLTSQYF.

About this clonotype itself: The junction departs from the called germline gene at one end, perhaps through a read error. V and J are TRBV18 and TRBJ2-3; 12 bases are shared with TRBD2. The CDR3 runs 17 residues. Germline lookup yields CDR1 KGHSH and CDR2 LQKENI. CDR3 sequence reads: CASSRRTSGDFTETQYF. For the CDR3, the DNA is TGTGCTAGCTCACGTCGGACTAGCGGGGATTTCACAGAGACGCAGTATTTT.

This chain links TRBV12-3 or TRBV12-4 with TRBJ1-6; perhaps TRBD1 as D (6 bases). This CDR3 spans 14 amino acids. V was cut by 5 bases and J by 8 bases, with 13 bases left in between. This CDR3 is CASSGSGGHSPLHF. CDR3 nucleotide sequence: TGTGCCAGCAGTGGTAGCGGGGGGCATTCACCCCTCCACTTT.

This sequence joins TRBV25-1 and TRBJ1-2; 7 nucleotides align to TRBD1. Germline V gene sequence: CDR1 MGHDK, CDR2 SYGVNS. With V trimmed by 4 bases and J by 6 bases, 5 bases remained unmatched. The CDR3 sequence is 13 residues long. CDR3 protein: CASSVTTGNGYTF. As DNA, the CDR3 is TGTGCCAGCAGTGTCACGACAGGGAATGGCTACACCTTC.

The chain employs TRBV19 and TRBJ2-7; 11 positions match TRBD1. With 4 bases clipped from V and 3 bases from J, the junction kept 8 bases outside the gene matches. This CDR3 is built from 16 residues. The germline V gene has CDR1 LNHDA and CDR2 SQIVND (reference sequence). Written as DNA, the CDR3 is TGTGCCAGTAGTACCGAGGGACAGGGGGGATTCTACGAGCAGTACTTC. This encodes CASSTEGQGGFYEQYF. Using reference TRBV19 and TRBJ2-7 for the parts outside the CDR3, the full variable domain is DGGITQSPKYLFRKEGQNVTLSCEQNLNHDAMYWYRQDPGQGLRLIYYSQIVNDFQKGDIAEGYSVSREKKESFPLTVTSAQKNPTAFYLCASSTEGQGGFYEQYFGPGTRLTVT.

This clonotype was picked up many times. This sequence joins TRBV15 and TRBJ2-7; D is ambiguous. CDR3 size: 15 residues. CDR1 and CDR2 (germline): LNHNV, YYDKDF (reference sequence). The germline V and J ends were trimmed by 1 base and 0 bases, with 10 bases remaining between them. CDR3 DNA: TGTGCCACCAGCAGAGCTGACCAAAACTCCTACGAGCAGTACTTC. Its translation: CATSRADQNSYEQYF.

This clonotype was seen only a few times. The V call is TRBV12-3 or TRBV12-4, the J call TRBJ2-5; the D gene is possibly TRBD2 (6 bases). CDR3 length: 16 amino acids. V lost 1 base, J lost 5 bases, and 17 bases lay in between. CDR3 in amino acids: CASSLESGYRGETQYF. The CDR3, as DNA: TGTGCCAGCAGTTTAGAGAGCGGTTACCGGGGGGAGACCCAGTACTTC.

Comment on this clonotype: Possible read error: a much larger clone is one base away. The chain carries TRBV7-9 and TRBJ2-6; D could derive from TRBD1 or TRBD2 (5 bases each). From germline, CDR1 is SEHNR and CDR2 FQNEAQ (reference sequence). This CDR3 has 13 residues. DNA of the CDR3: TGTTCCAGCGCCGGGACGGGGGCCAACGTCCTGACTTTC. This codes for CSSAGTGANVLTF.

The V and J genes are TRBV7-2 and TRBJ1-5; 7 nucleotides align to TRBD1. CDR1 is SGHTA, CDR2 FQGNSA, per germline. V lost 4 bases, J lost 11 bases, and 17 bases stayed unmatched. This CDR3 has 16 amino acids. CDR3 nucleotides: TGTGCCAGCAGCTCACACAGGGGACTGAGCCGAATCGCCCAGCATTTT. As protein: CASSSHRGLSRIAQHF.

Notes on this clonotype: A clone one base away is much larger, so this may be a read error. No conserved phenylalanine or tryptophan is present at the end of the CDR3, so a read error is the likely explanation. V is TRBV20-1 and J is TRBJ2-3; 8 nucleotides match TRBD2. CDR1 is DFQATT and CDR2 is SNEGSKA in the germline V gene (reference sequence). J was trimmed by 3 bases and V by 1 base; bases with no gene match: 3. The CDR3 runs 14 residues. The DNA of the CDR3 is TGCAGTGCTAGAGGGACTAGCAATACAGATACGCAGTATCTT. This sequence encodes CSARGTSNTDTQYL.

This chain joins TRBV27 and TRBJ1-1; D remains ambiguous. V lost 2 bases and J lost 1, with 8 bases in between. Germline V gene data show CDR1 as MNHEY and CDR2 as SMNVEV (reference sequence). The CDR3 runs to 14 residues. CDR3 coding DNA: TGTGCCAGCAGTTTACGACGGGAGAACACTGAAGCTTTCTTT. It codes for CASSLRRENTEAFF.

The rearrangement links TRBV5-1 to TRBJ2-1; a weak D match, TRBD2 (6 bases). Germline V gene sequence: CDR1 SGHRS, CDR2 YFSETQ. The CDR3 loop spans 15 amino acids. Trimming removed 0 bases at V and 14 bases at J, with 21 bases between. CDR3 residues: CASSLGPTTREREFF. The CDR3 DNA follows: TGCGCCAGCAGCTTGGGACCCACGACTAGGGAGCGGGAGTTCTTC.

This clonotype was seen only a few times. This chain uses TRBV5-6 with TRBJ1-2; D is unclear. Between the trimmed V and J ends, which lost 3 bases and 4 bases, there was a span of 10 bases. The germline gives CDR1 SGHDT, CDR2 YYEEEE. The CDR3 is 13 amino acids. The CDR3 DNA sequence: TGTGCCAGCAGCTCTGGACGGAGCTATGGCTACACCTTC. Amino acids: CASSSGRSYGYTF.

The chain couples TRBV5-1 to TRBJ2-5; TRBD1 aligns across 7 bases. Judging by the DNA end, TRBJ2-7 fits better; the J call may be wrong. This CDR3 comprises 14 residues. Germline V CDR1 and CDR2: SGHRS, YFSETQ. CDR3 residues: CASSLKPGGTEQYF. The CDR3 DNA follows: TGCGCCAGCAGCTTGAAGCCAGGGGGTACCGAGCAGTACTTC.

This clonotype has more than one count but fewer than ten. Written as DNA, the CDR3 is TGTGCCAGCAGCCCTCGAAGGGGGATTACTGAAGCTTTCTTT. Protein: CASSPRRGITEAFF. V is TRBV7-2 and J is TRBJ1-1; weak D call: TRBD1 (6 bases). Germline CDR1 and CDR2: SGHTA and FQGNSA. The CDR3 covers 14 residues. V lost 5 bases to trimming and J lost 5 bases, with 15 bases between them.

The chain links TRBV2 to TRBJ2-3, with TRBD2 matching over 12 bases. The CDR3 runs 14 residues. Germline CDR1 is SNHLY and CDR2 is FYNNEI. The V and J ends lost 8 bases and 1 base, in that order; junction bases with no gene match: 1. The CDR3 coding sequence is TGTGCCAGCCGACTAGCGGGAGGCACAGATACGCAGTATTTT. Translation gives CASRLAGGTDTQYF.

A few counts support this clonotype. The gene calls are TRBV20-1 and TRBJ2-7; D possibly corresponds to TRBD2 (6 bases). Germline CDR1 is DFQATT and CDR2 is SNEGSKA (reference sequence). This CDR3 spans 14 amino acids. V shed 0 bases and J shed 4 bases, with 13 bases lying between them. The CDR3 DNA is TGCAGTGCTAGAGATTGGAGGGTGGGGTACGAGCAGTACTTC. Translation: CSARDWRVGYEQYF.

The V and J genes are TRBV5-1 and TRBJ1-2; perhaps TRBD1 as D (5 bases). The CDR3 has 14 amino acids. V was trimmed by 2 bases and J by 4 bases, leaving 12 bases between them. Germline V lookup: CDR1 SGHRS, CDR2 YFSETQ. For the CDR3, the DNA is TGCGCCAGCAGCTTTCCAGAAGGGGCCTATGGCTACACCTTC. It encodes CASSFPEGAYGYTF.

The table lists this clonotype with many counts. The chain joins TRBV20-1 to TRBJ2-5, with 11 bases aligning to TRBD2. J was trimmed by 1 base and V by 3 bases; bases with no gene match: 4. Germline values: CDR1 DFQATT, CDR2 SNEGSKA (reference sequence). The CDR3 covers 15 residues. DNA of the CDR3: TGCAGTGCTAGTTTTACTAGCGGGAGCCAAGAGACCCAGTACTTC. This translates into CSASFTSGSQETQYF.

In its sample, this clonotype was seen a few times. This chain connects TRBV5-1 to TRBJ2-7, with 7 bases aligning to TRBD2. This CDR3 has 15 amino acids. Trimming took 7 bases from V and 3 from J; bases not matched to a gene: 13. The germline gives CDR1 SGHRS, CDR2 YFSETQ. The CDR3 region has the DNA TGCGCCAGCGCAGCGGGAAATAGCGGATACTACGAGCAGTACTTC. Its translation is CASAAGNSGYYEQYF.

As for this clonotype: The junction departs from germline at one end; a sequencing error may be responsible. This chain uses TRBV5-4 with TRBJ2-3; 9 nucleotides agree with TRBD2. This CDR3 has 15 amino acids. Germline CDR1 reads SGHNT; CDR2 reads YYREEE (reference sequence). CDR3 in amino acids: CTSSRAGGGADTQYF. The CDR3 DNA reads as TGTACCAGCAGCCGAGCGGGGGGCGGCGCAGATACGCAGTATTTT.

This clonotype was seen repeatedly, ten times or more. The gene calls are TRBV6-2 or TRBV6-3 and TRBJ2-5; D might be TRBD1 (5 bases). Germline CDR1 MNHEY, CDR2 SVGEGT. The V and J ends lost 6 bases and 5 bases respectively, with 16 bases between them. There are 14 residues in the CDR3. CDR3: CASRERTTRETQYF. CDR3 in DNA: TGTGCCAGCAGAGAACGGACAACCAGGGAGACCCAGTACTTC.

The V call is TRBV12-3 or TRBV12-4, the J call TRBJ2-3; TRBD1 is a possible D gene (6 bases). Trimming pared 7 bases from V and 1 base from J, leaving 18 bases between. CDR3 length: 16 amino acids. CDR3 in amino acids: CASTGKGTFGTDTQYF. The CDR3 nucleotides are TGTGCCAGCACCGGGAAGGGGACATTCGGCACAGATACGCAGTATTTT.

This chain uses TRBV20-1 with TRBJ1-1; D remains unclear. This CDR3 contains 14 residues. V shed 0 bases and J shed 4 bases, with 12 bases lying between them. Germline V lookup: CDR1 DFQATT, CDR2 SNEGSKA (reference sequence). CDR3: CSARDPDLGTEAFF. As DNA, the CDR3 is TGCAGTGCTAGAGATCCGGACCTGGGCACTGAAGCTTTCTTT.